What follows are 9 T cell receptor beta chains derived from one specimen sequenced in a study of cytomegalovirus exposure and HLA in healthy donors. Some clones are missing from TCRdb's copy, which holds only in-frame ones; the method was immunoSEQ multiplex PCR. The profile shows about 280,000 clones, 70% to 90% of them singletons. The material sequenced was PBMCs. These receptors were taken from a woman between 18 and 30 years old in good health and CMV-seronegative.

The chain joins TRBV27 to TRBJ2-3; tentative D call: TRBD1 (5 bases). V gave up 4 bases and J gave up 1 base, with 12 bases separating them. The CDR3 covers 15 residues. The V gene's germline CDR1 is MNHEY and CDR2 SMNVEV (reference sequence). CDR3 amino acids: CASSSRAGRTDTQYF. The DNA for the CDR3 is TGTGCCAGCAGTTCCAGGGCAGGACGCACAGATACGCAGTATTTT.

The table lists this clone with a few counts. The rearrangement joins TRBV13 to TRBJ1-2; maybe TRBD1 (5 bases). Germline-derived CDR1 and CDR2 are PRHDT and FYEKMQ (reference sequence). The CDR3 totals 13 residues. Trimming pared 2 bases from V and 3 bases from J, leaving 7 bases between. DNA for the CDR3: TGTGCCAGCAGCTTAAGGACACACTATGGCTACACCTTC. Its translation: CASSLRTHYGYTF.

V usage is TRBV28 and J usage is TRBJ2-5; D gene ambiguous. Deletions cut 2 bases from V and 3 bases from J, with 7 bases between. CDR3 length: 13 amino acids. Germline CDR1 MDHEN, CDR2 SYDVKM. The CDR3 nucleotides read TGTGCCAGCAGTTTAATCATAGAAGAGACCCAGTACTTC. Translated, it gives CASSLIIEETQYF. Full variable domain (remainder filled in from reference TRBV28 and TRBJ2-5): DVKVTQSSRYLVKRTGEKVFLECVQDMDHENMFWYRQDPGLGLRLIYFSYDVKMKEKGDIPEGYSVSREKKERFSLILESASTNQTSMYLCASSLIIEETQYFGPGTRLLVL.

The rearrangement joins TRBV6-5 to TRBJ1-2; D is possibly TRBD1 (6 bases). This CDR3 is 15 amino acids long. The V and J ends lost 4 bases and 4 bases respectively, with 16 bases between them. Germline lookup yields CDR1 MNHEY and CDR2 SVGAGI. The CDR3 coding sequence is TGTGCCAGCAGTTTTTCAAGGGGGTGGGTCTATGGCTACACCTTC. Its protein is CASSFSRGWVYGYTF.

The chain carries TRBV7-8 and TRBJ2-7; TRBD1 aligns across 7 bases. CDR3 length equals 14 residues. Unmatched junction bases numbered 5, after V lost 5 bases and J lost 1 base. CDR1 SGHVS and CDR2 FQNEAQ come from the germline V gene. In nucleotides, the CDR3 is TGTGCCAGCAGCATAGGGGGCCGATCCTACGAGCAGTACTTC. The encoded protein is CASSIGGRSYEQYF.

CDR3 nucleotide sequence: TGTGCCAGCAGCTTGATCGGGGATGAGCAGTTCTTC. Its translation: CASSLIGDEQFF. This chain joins TRBV5-5 and TRBJ2-1; TRBD2 might be the D (5 bases). The CDR3 contains 12 residues. Between the trimmed V and J ends, which lost 1 base and 8 bases, there was a span of 7 bases. The germline gives CDR1 SGHKS, CDR2 YYEKEE (reference sequence). The full variable domain, in which reference TRBV5-5 and TRBJ2-1 provide the parts outside the CDR3, is DAGVTQSPTHLIKTRGQQVTLRCSPISGHKSVSWYQQVLGQGPQFIFQYYEKEERGRGNFPDRFSARQFPNYSSELNVNALLLGDSALYLCASSLIGDEQFFGPGTRLTVL.

The rearrangement joins TRBV6-6 to TRBJ2-1; the D gene is possibly TRBD1 (6 bases). V was cut by 7 bases and J by 6 bases, with 16 bases left in between. Germline V gives CDR1 MNHNY, CDR2 SVGAGI (reference sequence). The CDR3 consists of 14 residues. The CDR3 loop reads CASTEQGLVNEQFF. CDR3 bases: TGTGCCAGCACCGAACAGGGTTTGGTCAATGAGCAGTTCTTC.

The chain links TRBV11-1 to TRBJ1-2, with D perhaps matching TRBD1 (5 bases). The CDR3 sequence is 13 residues long. The germline CDR1 and CDR2 sequences are SGHAT and FQDESV (reference sequence). Trimming pared 5 bases from V and 3 bases from J, leaving 10 bases between. CDR3: CASSIRVDYGYTF. The CDR3 nucleotides are TGTGCCAGCAGCATCAGGGTCGACTATGGCTACACCTTC.

The chain has TRBV1 and TRBJ2-7; TRBD2 is the table's D call, not checked against the DNA. TRBV1 is deemed a pseudogene. This CDR3 is 17 amino acids long. The CDR3 coding sequence is TGCACCAGCAGCCAACTTCGGGGTAGCGGGAGCTCCTACGAGCAGTACTTC. It yields the protein CTSSQLRGSGSSYEQYF.